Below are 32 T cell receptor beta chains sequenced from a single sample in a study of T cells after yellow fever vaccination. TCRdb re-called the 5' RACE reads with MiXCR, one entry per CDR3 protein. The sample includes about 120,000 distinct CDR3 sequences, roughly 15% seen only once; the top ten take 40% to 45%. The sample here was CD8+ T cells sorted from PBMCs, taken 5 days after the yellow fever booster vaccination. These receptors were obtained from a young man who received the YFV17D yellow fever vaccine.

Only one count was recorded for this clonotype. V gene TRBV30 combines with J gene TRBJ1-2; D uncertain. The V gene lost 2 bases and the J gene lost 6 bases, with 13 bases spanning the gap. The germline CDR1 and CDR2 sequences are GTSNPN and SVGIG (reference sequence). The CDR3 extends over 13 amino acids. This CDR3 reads CAWSPAGVNGYTF. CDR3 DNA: TGTGCCTGGAGTCCAGCCGGGGTTAATGGCTACACCTTC.

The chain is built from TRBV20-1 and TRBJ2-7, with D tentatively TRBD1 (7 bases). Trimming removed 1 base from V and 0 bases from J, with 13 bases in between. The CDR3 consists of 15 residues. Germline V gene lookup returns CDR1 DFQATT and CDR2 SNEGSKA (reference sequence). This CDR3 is CSARVGTAGSYEQYF. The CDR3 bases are TGCAGTGCTAGAGTTGGGACAGCGGGCTCCTACGAGCAGTACTTC.

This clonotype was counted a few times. Here the CDR3 reads CATSSREIYCEQYF. The CDR3, as DNA: TGTGCCACCAGTAGCCGGGAAATATATTGCGAGCAGTACTTC. The genes are TRBV24-1 and TRBJ2-7, with D maybe TRBD2 (5 bases). Per germline, CDR1 KGHDR and CDR2 SFDVKD. V lost 6 bases and J 6 bases, leaving 17 bases between the germline ends. This CDR3 has 14 residues.

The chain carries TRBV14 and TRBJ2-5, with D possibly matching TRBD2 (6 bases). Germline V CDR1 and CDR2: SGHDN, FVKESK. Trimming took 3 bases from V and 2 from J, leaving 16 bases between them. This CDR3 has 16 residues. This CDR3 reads CASSHASQDYQETQYF. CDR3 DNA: TGTGCCAGCAGCCACGCAAGCCAGGACTATCAAGAGACCCAGTACTTC.

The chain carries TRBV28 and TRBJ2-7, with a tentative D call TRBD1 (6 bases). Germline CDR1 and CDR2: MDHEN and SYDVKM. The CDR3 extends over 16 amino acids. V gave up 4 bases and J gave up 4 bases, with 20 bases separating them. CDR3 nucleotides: TGTGCCAGCAGTTCCACGACAGGACGAACCGGATACGAGCAGTACGTC. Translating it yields CASSSTTGRTGYEQYV.

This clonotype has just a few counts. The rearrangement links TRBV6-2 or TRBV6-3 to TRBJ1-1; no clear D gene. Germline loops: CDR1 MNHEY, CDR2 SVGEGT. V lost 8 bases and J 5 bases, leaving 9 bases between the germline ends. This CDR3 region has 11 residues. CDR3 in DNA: TGTGCCAGCGGGTGGGTTACTGAAGCTTTCTTT. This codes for CASGWVTEAFF.

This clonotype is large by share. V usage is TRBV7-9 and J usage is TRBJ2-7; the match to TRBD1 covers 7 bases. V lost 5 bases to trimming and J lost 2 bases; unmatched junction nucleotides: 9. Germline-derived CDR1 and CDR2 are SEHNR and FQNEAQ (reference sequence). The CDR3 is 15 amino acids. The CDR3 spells CASSALDRDTYEQYF. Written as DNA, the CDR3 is TGTGCCAGCAGCGCACTCGACAGGGACACCTACGAGCAGTACTTC. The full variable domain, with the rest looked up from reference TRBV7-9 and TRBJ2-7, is DTGVSQNPRHKITKRGQNVTFRCDPISEHNRLYWYRQTLGQGPEFLTYFQNEAQLEKSRLLSDRFSAERPKGSFSTLEIQRTEQGDSAMYLCASSALDRDTYEQYFGPGTRLTVT.

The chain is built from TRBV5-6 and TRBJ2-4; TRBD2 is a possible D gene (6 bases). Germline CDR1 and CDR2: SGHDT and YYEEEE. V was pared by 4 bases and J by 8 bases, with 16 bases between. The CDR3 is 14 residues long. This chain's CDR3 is CASSLSGPRDIQYF. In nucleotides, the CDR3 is TGTGCCAGCAGCCTGAGCGGGCCTCGGGACATTCAGTACTTC.

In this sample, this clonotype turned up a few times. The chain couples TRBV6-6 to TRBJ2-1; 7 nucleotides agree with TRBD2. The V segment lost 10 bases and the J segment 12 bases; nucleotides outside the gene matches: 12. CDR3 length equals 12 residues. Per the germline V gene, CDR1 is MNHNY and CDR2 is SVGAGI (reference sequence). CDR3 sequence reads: CAIERGGQGQFF. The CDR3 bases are TGTGCCATAGAGCGGGGCGGGCAGGGGCAGTTCTTC.

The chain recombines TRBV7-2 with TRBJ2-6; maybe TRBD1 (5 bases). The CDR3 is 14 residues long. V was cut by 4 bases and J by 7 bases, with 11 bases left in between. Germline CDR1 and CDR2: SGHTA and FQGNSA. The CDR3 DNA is TGTGCCAGCAGCTCCAGGGTGCGAGCCAACGTCCTGACTTTC. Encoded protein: CASSSRVRANVLTF.

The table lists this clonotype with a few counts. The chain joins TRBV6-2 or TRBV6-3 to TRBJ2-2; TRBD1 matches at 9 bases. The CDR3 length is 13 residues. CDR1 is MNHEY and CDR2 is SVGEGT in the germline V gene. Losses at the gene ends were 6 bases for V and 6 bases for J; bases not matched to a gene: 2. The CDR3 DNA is TGTGCCAGCAGGACAGGGGGTGCCGGGGAGCTGTTTTTT. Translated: CASRTGGAGELFF.

The CDR3 here is CASSQDHTGGWNTEAFF. In DNA, the CDR3 is TGTGCCAGCAGCCAAGACCACACAGGGGGCTGGAACACTGAAGCTTTCTTT. J is TRBJ1-1 and V is TRBV4-2, with 9 positions matching TRBD1. V dropped 0 bases and J dropped 1; count of bases not matched to a gene: 6. CDR1 is LGHNA and CDR2 is YNFKEQ in the germline V gene. The CDR3 covers 17 residues.

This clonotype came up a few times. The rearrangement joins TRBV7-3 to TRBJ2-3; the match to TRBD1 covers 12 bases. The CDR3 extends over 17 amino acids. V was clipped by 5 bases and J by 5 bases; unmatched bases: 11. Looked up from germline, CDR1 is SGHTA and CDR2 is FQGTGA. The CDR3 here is CASSPTGDRGLVDTQYF. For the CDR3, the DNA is TGTGCCAGCAGCCCGACGGGGGACAGGGGGCTTGTAGATACGCAGTATTTT.

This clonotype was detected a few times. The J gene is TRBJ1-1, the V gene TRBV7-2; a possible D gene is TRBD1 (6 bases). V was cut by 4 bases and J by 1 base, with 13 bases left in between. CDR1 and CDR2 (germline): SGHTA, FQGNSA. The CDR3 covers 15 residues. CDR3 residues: CASSWGLTGNTEAFF. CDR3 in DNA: TGTGCCAGCAGCTGGGGGCTGACGGGGAACACTGAAGCTTTCTTT.

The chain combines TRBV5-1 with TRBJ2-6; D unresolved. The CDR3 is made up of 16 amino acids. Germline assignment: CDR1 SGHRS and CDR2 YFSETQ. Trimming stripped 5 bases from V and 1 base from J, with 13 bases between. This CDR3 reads CASRPDIYSGANVLTF. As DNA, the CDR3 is TGCGCCAGCAGACCCGACATCTATTCTGGGGCCAACGTCCTGACTTTC.

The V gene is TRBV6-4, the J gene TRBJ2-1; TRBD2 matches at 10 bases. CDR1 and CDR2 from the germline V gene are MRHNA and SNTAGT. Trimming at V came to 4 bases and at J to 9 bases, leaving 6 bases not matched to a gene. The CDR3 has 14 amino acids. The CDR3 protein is CASSAAGGPGEQFF. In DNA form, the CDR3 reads TGTGCCAGCAGTGCAGCGGGGGGGCCAGGTGAGCAGTTCTTC.

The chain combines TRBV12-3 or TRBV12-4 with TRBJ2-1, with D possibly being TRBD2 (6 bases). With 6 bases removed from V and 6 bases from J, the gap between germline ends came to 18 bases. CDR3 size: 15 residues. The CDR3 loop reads CASSTFGGLSNEQFF. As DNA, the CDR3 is TGTGCCAGCAGCACATTTGGGGGACTTAGCAATGAGCAGTTCTTC.

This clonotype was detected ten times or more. The CDR3 nucleotides are TGTGCCAGCAGGGGGAGGGGCTTGAATGAGCAGTTCTTC. Amino acids: CASRGRGLNEQFF. The chain joins TRBV25-1 to TRBJ2-1; 7 nucleotides match TRBD2. The CDR3 consists of 13 residues. Trimming cost V 6 bases and J 7 bases; bases outside gene matches: 6. Germline V lookup: CDR1 MGHDK, CDR2 SYGVNS.

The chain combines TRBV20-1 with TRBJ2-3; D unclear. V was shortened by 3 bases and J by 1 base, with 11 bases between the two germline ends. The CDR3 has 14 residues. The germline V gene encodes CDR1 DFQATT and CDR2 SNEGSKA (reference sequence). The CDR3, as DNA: TGCAGTGCTAGGTACTCCTTGGGCACAGATACGCAGTATTTT. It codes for CSARYSLGTDTQYF.

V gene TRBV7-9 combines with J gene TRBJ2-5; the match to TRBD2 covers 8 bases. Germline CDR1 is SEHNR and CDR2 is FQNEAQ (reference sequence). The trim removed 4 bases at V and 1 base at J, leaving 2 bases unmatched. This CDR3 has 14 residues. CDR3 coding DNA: TGTGCCAGCAGCTCTACTAGCGGCCAAGAGACCCAGTACTTC. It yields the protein CASSSTSGQETQYF. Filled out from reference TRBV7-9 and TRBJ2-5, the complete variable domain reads DTGVSQNPRHKITKRGQNVTFRCDPISEHNRLYWYRQTLGQGPEFLTYFQNEAQLEKSRLLSDRFSAERPKGSFSTLEIQRTEQGDSAMYLCASSSTSGQETQYFGPGTRLLVL.

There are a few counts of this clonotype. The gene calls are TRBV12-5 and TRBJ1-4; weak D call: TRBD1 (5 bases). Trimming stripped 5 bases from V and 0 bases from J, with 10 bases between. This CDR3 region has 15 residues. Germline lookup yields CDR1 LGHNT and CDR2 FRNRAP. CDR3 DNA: TGTGCTAGTGGTGGAAGGGGCTCAACTAATGAAAAACTGTTTTTT. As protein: CASGGRGSTNEKLFF.

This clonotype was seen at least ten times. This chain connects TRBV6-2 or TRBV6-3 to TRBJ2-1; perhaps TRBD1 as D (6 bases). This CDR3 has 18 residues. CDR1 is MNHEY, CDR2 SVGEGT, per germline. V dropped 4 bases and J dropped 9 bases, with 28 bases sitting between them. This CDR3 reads CASSSLIWAGALSGEQFF. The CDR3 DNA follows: TGTGCCAGCAGTTCCCTAATTTGGGCAGGGGCCCTTTCGGGTGAGCAGTTCTTC.

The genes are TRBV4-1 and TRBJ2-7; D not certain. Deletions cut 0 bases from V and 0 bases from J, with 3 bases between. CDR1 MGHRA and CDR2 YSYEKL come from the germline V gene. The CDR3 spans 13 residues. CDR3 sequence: CASSQDSSYEQYF. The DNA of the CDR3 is TGCGCCAGCAGCCAAGACTCCTCCTACGAGCAGTACTTC.

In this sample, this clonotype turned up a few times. The CDR3 spells CASSRTSGDHNEQFF. DNA of the CDR3: TGTGCCAGTAGTAGAACTAGCGGGGACCACAATGAGCAGTTCTTC. The chain joins TRBV19 to TRBJ2-1, with 10 bases lining up with TRBD2. The V and J ends lost 4 bases and 5 bases, in that order; junction bases with no gene match: 5. Germline CDR1 LNHDA, CDR2 SQIVND (reference sequence). The CDR3 spans 15 residues.

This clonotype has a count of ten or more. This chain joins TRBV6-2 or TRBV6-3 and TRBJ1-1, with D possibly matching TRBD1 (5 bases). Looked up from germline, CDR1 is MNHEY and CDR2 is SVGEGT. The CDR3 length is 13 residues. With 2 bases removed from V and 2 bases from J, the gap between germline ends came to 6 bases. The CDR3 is CASSYRDNTEAFF. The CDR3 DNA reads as TGTGCCAGCAGTTACCGGGACAACACTGAAGCTTTCTTT.

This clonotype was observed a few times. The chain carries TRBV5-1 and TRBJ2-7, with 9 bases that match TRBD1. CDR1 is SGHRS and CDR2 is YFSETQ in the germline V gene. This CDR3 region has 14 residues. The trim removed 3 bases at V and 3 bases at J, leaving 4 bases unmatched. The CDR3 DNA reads TGCGCCAGCAGCTCGCCGGGACAGGGCTACGAGCAGTACTTC. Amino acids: CASSSPGQGYEQYF.

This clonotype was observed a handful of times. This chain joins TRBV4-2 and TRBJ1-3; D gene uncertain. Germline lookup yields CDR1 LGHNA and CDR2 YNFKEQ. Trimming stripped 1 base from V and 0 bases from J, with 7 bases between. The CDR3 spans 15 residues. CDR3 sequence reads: CASSQASRSGNTIYF. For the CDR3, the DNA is TGTGCCAGCAGCCAAGCCAGTCGCTCTGGAAACACCATATATTTT.

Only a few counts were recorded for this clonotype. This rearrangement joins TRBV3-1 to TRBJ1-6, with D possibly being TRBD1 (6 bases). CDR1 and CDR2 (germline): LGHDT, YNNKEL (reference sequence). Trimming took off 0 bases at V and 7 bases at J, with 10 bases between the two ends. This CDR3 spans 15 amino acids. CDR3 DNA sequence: TGTGCCAGCAGCCAAGAAACGGACAGCAATTCACCCCTCCACTTT. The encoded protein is CASSQETDSNSPLHF.

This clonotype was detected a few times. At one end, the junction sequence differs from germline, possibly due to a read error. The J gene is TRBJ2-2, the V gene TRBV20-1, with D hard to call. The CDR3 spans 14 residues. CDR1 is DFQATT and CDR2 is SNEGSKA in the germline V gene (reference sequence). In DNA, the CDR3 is TGCAGCGCTAGGGTACAGACGAACACCGGGGAGCTGTTTTTT. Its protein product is CSARVQTNTGELFF.

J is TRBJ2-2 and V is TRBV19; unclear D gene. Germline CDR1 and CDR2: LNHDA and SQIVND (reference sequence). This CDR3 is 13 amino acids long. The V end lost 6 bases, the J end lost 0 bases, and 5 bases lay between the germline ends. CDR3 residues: CASSPANTGELFF. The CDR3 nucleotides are TGTGCCAGTAGCCCGGCGAACACCGGGGAGCTGTTTTTT.

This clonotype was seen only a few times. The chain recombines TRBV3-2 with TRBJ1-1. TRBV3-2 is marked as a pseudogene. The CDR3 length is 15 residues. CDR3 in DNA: TGTGCCAGCAGCCACCGTAACGACTGTAACACTGAAGCTTTCTTT. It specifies CASSHRNDCNTEAFF.

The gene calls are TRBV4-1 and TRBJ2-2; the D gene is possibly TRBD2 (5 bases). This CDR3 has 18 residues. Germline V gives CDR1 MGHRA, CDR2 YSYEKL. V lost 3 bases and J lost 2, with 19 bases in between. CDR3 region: CASSQFLSRGTNTGELFF. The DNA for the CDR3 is TGCGCCAGCAGCCAGTTCCTAAGTCGGGGAACAAACACCGGGGAGCTGTTTTTT.